This entry lists 7 T cell receptor beta chains sequenced from one sample in a study of chemoradiotherapy in HPV16-positive cancers. The table came from immunoSEQ multiplex PCR; TCRdb's copy has only in-frame clones and leaves some out. The sample has over 10,000 clones; about 75% are singletons. This sample was gathered from a patient who underwent chemoradiotherapy. The receptor source for this set is a human donor with HPV-associated anogenital cancer.

This CDR3 reads CAIKVGTSFGSYNEQFF. In nucleotides, the CDR3 is TGTGCCATCAAAGTGGGGACTAGCTTTGGCTCCTACAATGAGCAGTTCTTC. The chain recombines TRBV10-3 with TRBJ2-1, with 9 bases aligning to TRBD2. The CDR3 has 17 amino acids. J lost 0 bases, V lost 7 bases, and 10 bases had no gene match. The germline gives CDR1 ENHRY, CDR2 SYGVKD.

The rearrangement uses TRBV5-6 and TRBJ2-1; D unresolved. Trimming removed 9 bases from V and 6 bases from J, with 22 bases in between. The CDR3 has 15 amino acids. Germline V lookup: CDR1 SGHDT, CDR2 YYEEEE. The CDR3 DNA sequence: TGTGCCACCGAACCTAACCTAGGGATTGGCAATGAGCAGTTCTTC. It translates to CATEPNLGIGNEQFF.

This clone was seen more than once but under ten times. This sequence joins TRBV23-1 and TRBJ1-5; perhaps TRBD1 as D (6 bases). TRBV23-1 belongs to the ORF category, with a function that is uncertain. V gave up 0 bases and J gave up 0 bases, with 12 bases separating them. The CDR3 is 17 residues long. CDR3 nucleotides: TGCGCCAGCAGTCAATCGCGGCGGACAGTTAGCAATCAGCCCCAGCATTTT. This translates into CASSQSRRTVSNQPQHF.

The V and J genes are TRBV5-4 and TRBJ2-7; D may correspond to TRBD1 or TRBD2 (5 bases each). Per germline, CDR1 SGHNT and CDR2 YYREEE (reference sequence). Trimming stripped 3 bases from V and 1 base from J, with 14 bases between. The length of the CDR3 is 15 residues. The DNA of the CDR3 is TGTGCCAGCAGCTGGGGTCGGGGCTCTTCCTACGAGCAGTACTTC. Amino acid sequence: CASSWGRGSSYEQYF.

The chain carries TRBV19 and TRBJ2-2; D is possibly TRBD1 (6 bases). Trimming removed 5 bases at V and 0 bases at J, with 28 bases between. The CDR3 is made up of 21 amino acids. Germline V gene sequence: CDR1 LNHDA, CDR2 SQIVND (reference sequence). In DNA, the CDR3 is TGTGCCAGTAGTCTATTGACCAGGACAGCTCAGACCGCAGCGAACACCGGGGAGCTGTTTTTT. It yields the protein CASSLLTRTAQTAANTGELFF.

This rearrangement joins TRBV28 to TRBJ2-5; TRBD1 or TRBD2 may be the D gene (5 bases each). Germline CDR1 and CDR2: MDHEN and SYDVKM. CDR3 length equals 14 residues. Trimming shortened V by 4 bases and J by 4 bases, and 13 bases separated the two germline ends. CDR3 coding DNA: TGTGCCAGCAGTTCACAAAGGGGACGAGAGACCCAGTACTTC. This codes for CASSSQRGRETQYF.

A few counts support this clone. The chain employs TRBV28 and TRBJ1-2; D not resolved. The CDR3 spans 12 residues. Germline V gene lookup returns CDR1 MDHEN and CDR2 SYDVKM. V was shortened by 8 bases and J by 5 bases, with 12 bases between the two germline ends. The CDR3 reads CASGLRGYGYTF. CDR3 nucleotides: TGTGCCAGCGGCTTACGAGGATATGGCTACACCTTC.